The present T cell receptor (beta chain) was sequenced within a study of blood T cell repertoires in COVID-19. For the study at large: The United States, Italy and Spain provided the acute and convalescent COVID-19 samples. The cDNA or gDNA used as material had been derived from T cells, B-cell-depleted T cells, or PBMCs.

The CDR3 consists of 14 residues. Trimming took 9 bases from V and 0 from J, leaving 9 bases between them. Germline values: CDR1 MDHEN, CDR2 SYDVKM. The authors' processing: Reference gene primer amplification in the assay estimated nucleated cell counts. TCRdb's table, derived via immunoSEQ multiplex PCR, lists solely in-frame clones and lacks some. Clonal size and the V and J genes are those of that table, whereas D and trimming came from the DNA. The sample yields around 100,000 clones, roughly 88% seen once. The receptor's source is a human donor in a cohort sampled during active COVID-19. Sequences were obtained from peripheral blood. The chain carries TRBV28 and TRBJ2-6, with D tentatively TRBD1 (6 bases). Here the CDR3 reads CASTGRSGANVLTF. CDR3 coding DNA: TGTGCCAGTACAGGGCGCTCTGGGGCCAACGTCCTGACTTTC.